Each of the 8 T cell receptor beta chains below was sequenced from the same sample in a study of cytomegalovirus exposure and HLA in healthy donors (dated by TCRdb to 2016 to 2017). Library prep was done by the immunoSEQ multiplex PCR assay. For the multiplex PCR, a mixture combining 60 forward primers for TCR Vbeta segments and 13 reverse primers for TCR Jbeta segments was used. In its TCRdb copy, this immuneACCESS table keeps in-frame sequences only and misses some clones. Where compared with another copy, unresolved V genes explain less than half of these, and the others have no known cause. The sample records about 130,000 clones, approximately 75% of which are singletons. The biggest ten clones account for approximately 3.5% of the sample. Sequencing was carried out using PBMCs. The receptors were gathered from a young man in good health and CMV-seronegative.

This chain connects TRBV4-1 to TRBJ2-7, with 9 bases matching TRBD1. CDR1 and CDR2 (germline): MGHRA, YSYEKL. The CDR3 has 17 amino acids. After removal of 1 base from V and 3 bases from J, the junction contained 10 bases not matched to a gene. In DNA, the CDR3 is TGCGCCAGCAGCCAAGTAAAAACCGGGACAGGGTTCTACGAGCAGTACTTC. It is translated as CASSQVKTGTGFYEQYF.

The chain uses TRBV5-8 and TRBJ1-5; tentative D call: TRBD1 (5 bases). The CDR3 is 16 residues long. Trimming shortened V by 5 bases and J by 0 bases, and 15 bases separated the two germline ends. Germline V gives CDR1 SGHTS, CDR2 YDEGEE. This chain's CDR3 is CASSSGTGYSNQPQHF. CDR3 DNA: TGTGCCAGCAGTTCTGGAACAGGTTATAGCAATCAGCCCCAGCATTTT.

This clone came up a few times. The gene calls are TRBV11-2 and TRBJ2-3; 10 bases map to TRBD2. From germline, CDR1 is SGHAT and CDR2 FQNNGV. The CDR3 runs 17 residues. V shed 1 base and J 4 bases; nucleotides not matched to a gene: 8. Written as DNA, the CDR3 is TGTGCCAGCAGCTTAGCCGAAGCGGGGGGGGTCTCAGATACGCAGTATTTT. Translated: CASSLAEAGGVSDTQYF.

There are a few counts of this clone. The rearrangement joins TRBV21-1 to TRBJ1-5; TRBD1, the table's D call, lacks a check against the DNA. TRBV21-1 is reported as a pseudogene. This CDR3 comprises 18 residues. The DNA for the CDR3 is TGTGCCAGCAGCACGAAAGGGGACATGGTCTATAGCAATCAGCCCCAGCATTTT. Encoded protein: CASSTKGDMVYSNQPQHF.

V is TRBV2 and J is TRBJ2-5; D is unresolved. The DNA matches TRBJ2-7 better at its end, which makes the J call doubtful. The germline gives CDR1 SNHLY, CDR2 FYNNEI. CDR3 length equals 14 residues. The DNA for the CDR3 is TGTGCCAGCAGTGAATCGGAGCAACCCGACGAGCAGTACTTC. Amino acid sequence: CASSESEQPDEQYF.

This clone was seen a handful of times. The gene calls are TRBV6-1 and TRBJ2-1; 10 positions agree with TRBD2. CDR3 length: 15 amino acids. V lost 5 bases and J lost 7; bases outside the gene matches: 8. Germline V CDR1 and CDR2: MNHNS, SASEGT. Here the CDR3 DNA reads TGTGCCAGCAGTACCGGGACTAGCGCCGGTAATGAGCAGTTCTTC. This codes for CASSTGTSAGNEQFF.

The chain joins TRBV10-3 to TRBJ2-1; D might be TRBD1 (6 bases). Trimming cost V 1 base and J 4 bases, with 23 bases left between them. The CDR3 is 19 amino acids. Germline V gene lookup returns CDR1 ENHRY and CDR2 SYGVKD. The CDR3 spells CAISEWRGGLEYDYNEQFF. CDR3 nucleotide sequence: TGTGCCATCAGTGAGTGGAGAGGGGGTTTAGAATACGATTACAATGAGCAGTTCTTC.

The CDR3 is CASGDTGVSEAFF. The CDR3 DNA follows: TGTGCCAGCGGAGATACAGGGGTATCTGAAGCTTTCTTT. V is TRBV27 and J is TRBJ1-1; 7 bases fit TRBD1. Trimming at V came to 8 bases and at J to 6 bases, leaving 9 bases not matched to a gene. This CDR3 is 13 amino acids long. CDR1 is MNHEY and CDR2 is SMNVEV in the germline V gene (reference sequence).